These 3 T cell receptor beta chains originate from one sample sequenced in a study of cytomegalovirus exposure and HLA in healthy donors. The PCR contained 60 Vbeta and 13 Jbeta primers. Assay: immunoSEQ multiplex PCR; the TCRdb copy retains only in-frame clones and omits some. The table shows about 130,000 clones, with around 80% occurring only once. The sample consisted of PBMCs. The receptors stem from a female donor in good health and CMV-seronegative.

V is TRBV27 and J is TRBJ1-1, with D possibly being TRBD1 (5 bases). From germline, CDR1 is MNHEY and CDR2 SMNVEV (reference sequence). Deletions cut 5 bases from V and 4 bases from J, with 14 bases between. CDR3 length equals 14 residues. The CDR3 DNA reads as TGTGCCAGCAGTCAATTGCCAGGGATCACTGAAGCTTTCTTT. Amino acid sequence: CASSQLPGITEAFF.

The chain carries TRBV4-1 and TRBJ1-2, with D tentatively TRBD1 (6 bases). Germline CDR1 MGHRA, CDR2 YSYEKL. The V and J ends lost 1 base and 7 bases respectively, with 19 bases between them. There are 16 residues in the CDR3. CDR3 residues: CASSQASQGIIPGYTF. In DNA, the CDR3 is TGCGCCAGCAGCCAAGCATCACAGGGCATTATTCCTGGCTACACCTTC.

This clone came up once. This sequence joins TRBV9 and TRBJ1-2, with TRBD1 matching 10 bases. The CDR3 contains 17 residues. CDR1 and CDR2 (germline): SGDLS, YYNGEE. Trimming cost V 4 bases and J 8 bases; bases outside gene matches: 17. In DNA form, the CDR3 reads TGTGCCAGCAGCTCGGGCCTGGGGGAGACAGGGGGCGTAGGCTACACCTTC. This gives the protein CASSSGLGETGGVGYTF.